The 20 T cell receptor beta chains in this list originate from one sample, sequenced in a study of blood T cell repertoires in COVID-19. Method: immunoSEQ multiplex PCR; TCRdb's copy keeps in-frame clones and lacks some. The table includes hundreds of thousands of clones, roughly nine tenths detected once. Material: PBMCs or T cells enriched from blood (not recorded which). The receptors originated from a man aged 18-30 years who had recovered from COVID-19.

This chain links TRBV24-1 with TRBJ1-5, with D possibly being TRBD1 (6 bases). From germline, CDR1 is KGHDR and CDR2 SFDVKD. The V gene lost 10 bases and the J gene lost 0 bases, with 9 bases spanning the gap. The CDR3 contains 13 residues. The CDR3 sequence: CATQGYSNQPQHF. The CDR3 DNA follows: TGTGCCACACAGGGTTATAGCAATCAGCCCCAGCATTTT.

CDR3 in DNA: TGCAGCGTGGGGCCACGGCTCATGGGCGGCTACACCTTC. It encodes CSVGPRLMGGYTF. The rearrangement links TRBV29-1 to TRBJ1-2, with D possibly being TRBD1 (5 bases). Trimming cost V 6 bases and J 8 bases, with 19 bases left between them. Germline CDR1 is SQVTM and CDR2 is ANQGSEA. This CDR3 spans 13 amino acids.

This chain uses TRBV6-5 with TRBJ1-5, with TRBD1 matching 7 bases. Germline V lookup: CDR1 MNHEY, CDR2 SVGAGI. The CDR3 has 14 residues. The V and J ends lost 8 bases and 0 bases, in that order; junction bases with no gene match: 4. The CDR3 protein is CASRTGDSNQPQHF. For the CDR3, the DNA is TGTGCCAGCCGGACAGGCGATAGCAATCAGCCCCAGCATTTT.

This chain links TRBV6-5 with TRBJ2-1; the match to TRBD1 covers 7 bases. With 5 bases clipped from V and 3 bases from J, the junction kept 4 bases outside the gene matches. This CDR3 spans 14 amino acids. CDR1 and CDR2 (germline): MNHEY, SVGAGI. The CDR3 is CASSRDRYYNEQFF. CDR3 in DNA: TGTGCCAGCAGTAGGGACAGATACTACAATGAGCAGTTCTTC.

This clone has only one observation. V usage is TRBV6-5 and J usage is TRBJ2-3; the match to TRBD2 covers 13 bases. Germline V CDR1 and CDR2: MNHEY, SVGAGI. Trimming at V came to 5 bases and at J to 6 bases, leaving 5 bases not matched to a gene. This CDR3 has 15 residues. The CDR3 coding sequence is TGTGCCAGCAGTCGAACTAGCGGGGGGGGCGATACGCAGTATTTT. Its translation is CASSRTSGGGDTQYF.

The V gene is TRBV28, the J gene TRBJ2-2; perhaps TRBD1 as D (6 bases). The V end lost 2 bases, the J end lost 5 bases, and 9 bases lay between the germline ends. This CDR3 is 14 amino acids long. The germline gives CDR1 MDHEN, CDR2 SYDVKM. DNA of the CDR3: TGTGCCAGCAGTTTAGGGGGCGGAACCGGGGAGCTGTTTTTT. This codes for CASSLGGGTGELFF.

The chain is built from TRBV4-1 and TRBJ2-7; 9 bases agree with TRBD2. Germline V gene data show CDR1 as MGHRA and CDR2 as YSYEKL. Trimming took 4 bases from V and 0 from J; bases not matched to a gene: 7. The CDR3 is 16 amino acids. CDR3 in DNA: TGCGCCAGCAGCCCAAGTAGCGGGGGTAGCTCCTACGAGCAGTACTTC. Translating gives CASSPSSGGSSYEQYF.

V and J are TRBV27 and TRBJ2-5, with 11 bases matching TRBD1. Germline V gene lookup returns CDR1 MNHEY and CDR2 SMNVEV (reference sequence). The trim removed 4 bases at V and 3 bases at J, leaving 4 bases unmatched. The CDR3 runs to 15 residues. CDR3: CASSSLGQGEETQYF. The DNA for the CDR3 is TGTGCCAGCAGTTCACTGGGACAGGGGGAAGAGACCCAGTACTTC.

V is TRBV27 and J is TRBJ1-1, with a possible D match to TRBD1 (5 bases). V was pared by 2 bases and J by 4 bases, with 11 bases between. Germline CDR1 MNHEY, CDR2 SMNVEV (reference sequence). This CDR3 spans 14 amino acids. In DNA, the CDR3 is TGTGCCAGCAGTTTAGGGGGAGGGAGCACTGAAGCTTTCTTT. Translated: CASSLGGGSTEAFF.

The chain has TRBV30 and TRBJ1-3, with D possibly TRBD1 on 5 matching bases. Trimming pared 4 bases from V and 2 bases from J, leaving 12 bases between. Germline V lookup: CDR1 GTSNPN, CDR2 SVGIG (reference sequence). The CDR3 sequence is 14 residues long. As DNA, the CDR3 is TGTGCCTGGAACCTCGGGACTGCTGGAAACACCATATATTTT. Protein product: CAWNLGTAGNTIYF.

The J gene is TRBJ2-7, the V gene TRBV5-4; tentative D call: TRBD1 (5 bases). This CDR3 comprises 15 residues. Germline V gene sequence: CDR1 SGHNT, CDR2 YYREEE (reference sequence). V was cut by 0 bases and J by 0 bases, with 10 bases left in between. The CDR3 sequence: CASSLGQGSSYEQYF. CDR3 nucleotides: TGTGCCAGCAGCTTGGGGCAGGGAAGCTCCTACGAGCAGTACTTC.

The chain has TRBV11-3 and TRBJ1-2; no definite D call. The CDR3 runs 14 residues. In germline, CDR1 is SGHNT, CDR2 YENEEA. Trimming pared 0 bases from V and 4 bases from J, leaving 9 bases between. The CDR3 loop is CASSLDRGTYGYTF. The CDR3 bases are TGTGCCAGCAGCTTAGACCGGGGTACCTATGGCTACACCTTC.

The rearrangement uses TRBV27 and TRBJ2-2; no firm D call. Germline V gives CDR1 MNHEY, CDR2 SMNVEV (reference sequence). The V gene lost 6 bases and the J gene lost 2 bases, with 4 bases spanning the gap. This CDR3 contains 12 residues. The CDR3 region has the DNA TGTGCCAGCAGCTTCAACACCGGGGAGCTGTTTTTT. It yields the protein CASSFNTGELFF.

This clone was found a few times. One junction end does not reproduce the germline sequence, and a read error may be involved. The V and J genes are TRBV5-4 and TRBJ1-1, with a weak D call TRBD1 (5 bases). The CDR3 is 15 residues long. The germline gives CDR1 SGHNT, CDR2 YYREEE (reference sequence). The DNA for the CDR3 is TGTGCCAGCAGCGTAACTGGGGCGGGGAACGCTGAAGCTTTCTTT. Translation gives CASSVTGAGNAEAFF.

DNA for the CDR3: TGCAGCGTTGAGTTCGGACAGGGTCAAGCAACTAATGAAAAACTGTTTTTT. This gives the protein CSVEFGQGQATNEKLFF. This chain joins TRBV29-1 and TRBJ1-4; 8 positions match TRBD1. The CDR3 contains 17 residues. The germline V gene has CDR1 SQVTM and CDR2 ANQGSEA. J lost 0 bases, V lost 3 bases, and 9 bases had no gene match.

J is TRBJ2-7 and V is TRBV7-9; D unresolved. Germline V CDR1 and CDR2: SEHNR, FQNEAQ (reference sequence). The CDR3 consists of 12 residues. Trimming left V 2 bases short and J 3 bases short, with 5 bases between. The CDR3 bases are TGTGCCAGCAGCTTATCTTTCTACGAGCAGTACTTC. Its protein is CASSLSFYEQYF.

The rearrangement links TRBV3-1 (or the pseudogene TRBV3-2) to TRBJ2-7, with TRBD2 identical over 8 bases. After removal of 6 bases from V and 3 bases from J, the junction contained 7 bases not matched to a gene. The CDR3 loop spans 14 amino acids. Germline-derived CDR1 and CDR2 are LGHDT and YNNKEL (reference sequence). CDR3 in amino acids: CASSPGGGHYEQYF. CDR3 nucleotide sequence: TGTGCCAGCAGTCCCGGGGGGGGGCACTACGAGCAGTACTTC.

The chain carries TRBV10-3 and TRBJ2-5; D not resolved. Germline CDR1 ENHRY, CDR2 SYGVKD. Between the trimmed V and J ends, which lost 10 bases and 5 bases, there was a span of 11 bases. The CDR3 covers 11 residues. The CDR3 sequence: CATRVSETQYF. CDR3 coding DNA: TGTGCCACCAGAGTTAGCGAGACCCAGTACTTC.

V usage is TRBV5-4 and J usage is TRBJ2-7, with D possibly TRBD2 on 5 matching bases. CDR1 and CDR2 (germline): SGHNT, YYREEE (reference sequence). V lost 4 bases and J lost 4, with 18 bases in between. The CDR3 sequence is 15 residues long. CDR3 in amino acids: CASSRGLDLRYEQYF. CDR3 nucleotides: TGTGCCAGCAGCCGCGGTCTGGACTTAAGATACGAGCAGTACTTC.

This chain uses TRBV5-1 with TRBJ2-7; 7 bases are a match to TRBD1. CDR3 length: 15 amino acids. V lost 5 bases and J lost 3; bases outside the gene matches: 11. Per the germline V gene, CDR1 is SGHRS and CDR2 is YFSETQ. For the CDR3, the DNA is TGCGCCAGCAGTTATAGCCCCCGGGACAGCTACGAGCAGTACTTC. This gives the protein CASSYSPRDSYEQYF.